The 8 T cell receptor beta chains below were found in one sample sequenced in a study of cytomegalovirus exposure and HLA in healthy donors. PCR employed 60 Vbeta and 13 Jbeta primers. TCRdb's copy holds only in-frame clones and misses some; the assay was immunoSEQ multiplex PCR. This sample yields about 100,000 clones, of which roughly 79% are seen a single time; about 1.9% belongs to the top ten. The specimen was PBMCs. These receptors all stem from a woman in her thirties or forties in good health and CMV-seronegative.

The chain employs TRBV6-1 and TRBJ1-2; D is ambiguous. The CDR3 covers 12 residues. The V and J ends lost 2 bases and 8 bases respectively, with 9 bases between them. Germline V gene data show CDR1 as MNHNS and CDR2 as SASEGT. Here the CDR3 reads CASSEQEYGYTF. The CDR3 bases are TGTGCCAGCAGTGAACAAGAGTACGGCTACACCTTC.

CDR3 sequence reads: CSVELARVNLGYTF. As DNA, the CDR3 is TGCAGCGTTGAGCTTGCCAGGGTCAATTTAGGCTACACCTTC. The V call is TRBV29-1, the J call TRBJ1-2; TRBD1 might be the D (5 bases). The CDR3 is 14 amino acids. Germline V CDR1 and CDR2: SQVTM, ANQGSEA. V lost 3 bases and J lost 8, with 19 bases in between.

The table lists this clone with a count of one. The CDR3 nucleotides are TGTGCCAGCAGCTCACGACGGGGGGGAAATCAGCCCCAGCATTTT. This sequence encodes CASSSRRGGNQPQHF. The chain has TRBV7-8 and TRBJ1-5, with D maybe TRBD1 (5 bases). The germline CDR1 and CDR2 sequences are SGHVS and FQNEAQ. The CDR3 runs 15 residues. V was cut by 4 bases and J by 4 bases, with 14 bases left in between.

The chain couples TRBV18 to TRBJ2-4; 11 nucleotides line up with TRBD1. V trimming: 5 bases; J trimming: 8 bases; junction bases outside the gene matches: 2. The CDR3 consists of 13 residues. Germline CDR1 and CDR2: KGHSH and LQKENI. The CDR3 coding sequence is TGTGCCAGCTCAACGGGACAGGGGGACATTCAGTACTTC. Protein sequence: CASSTGQGDIQYF.

This clone was seen a few times. The rearrangement joins TRBV30 to TRBJ2-2; 9 positions match TRBD2. This CDR3 spans 17 amino acids. The ends lost 4 bases at V and 4 bases at J; junction bases unmatched: 13. Germline CDR1 reads GTSNPN; CDR2 reads SVGIG (reference sequence). The CDR3 DNA follows: TGTGCCTGGAACTTAGGTCTAGCGGGGACGGGCACCGGGGAGCTGTTTTTT. The encoded protein is CAWNLGLAGTGTGELFF.

J is TRBJ2-1 and V is TRBV4-2; weak D call: TRBD2 (5 bases). Germline V gives CDR1 LGHNA, CDR2 YNFKEQ. The CDR3 consists of 15 residues. V lost 4 bases, J lost 0 bases, and 10 bases lay in between. In DNA, the CDR3 is TGTGCCAGCAGCCCGGACTTAAGCTCCTACAATGAGCAGTTCTTC. It encodes CASSPDLSSYNEQFF.

The chain joins TRBV2 to TRBJ1-1; 10 bases match TRBD1. Looked up from germline, CDR1 is SNHLY and CDR2 is FYNNEI. The V and J ends lost 8 bases and 5 bases, in that order; junction bases with no gene match: 8. This CDR3 has 14 amino acids. For the CDR3, the DNA is TGTGCCAGCTACGGGACAGGGGTGGCGACTGAAGCTTTCTTT. This translates into CASYGTGVATEAFF. The complete variable domain, with remaining parts taken from reference TRBV2 and TRBJ1-1, reads EPEVTQTPSHQVTQMGQEVILRCVPISNHLYFYWYRQILGQKVEFLVSFYNNEISEKSEIFDDQFSVERPDGSNFTLKIRSTKLEDSAMYFCASYGTGVATEAFFGQGTRLTVV.

CDR3 in amino acids: CASSPGTSYGGGEKLFF. DNA for the CDR3: TGTGCCAGTTCTCCCGGGACCTCGTACGGGGGGGGTGAAAAACTGTTTTTT. This chain joins TRBV19 and TRBJ1-4, with a possible D match to TRBD1 (5 bases). Germline V gene lookup returns CDR1 LNHDA and CDR2 SQIVND (reference sequence). The V end was cut by 8 bases, the J end by 7 bases, with 26 bases between. The CDR3 totals 17 residues. The variable domain in full, with the rest retrieved from reference TRBV19 and TRBJ1-4, is DGGITQSPKYLFRKEGQNVTLSCEQNLNHDAMYWYRQDPGQGLRLIYYSQIVNDFQKGDIAEGYSVSREKKESFPLTVTSAQKNPTAFYLCASSPGTSYGGGEKLFFGSGTQLSVL.